This TCR beta chain was identified in a study of blood T cell repertoires in COVID-19. The V end was cut by 6 bases, the J end by 0 bases, with 9 bases between. Germline CDR1 MNHNY, CDR2 SVGAGI (reference sequence). The CDR3 runs 13 residues. The repertoire was sequenced with immunoSEQ multiplex PCR; TCRdb's copy has only in-frame clones and lacks some. This sample carries approximately 300,000 clones, 87% of them seen once, and the ten largest clones take 1%. The TCR originated in a man over 45 with active or convalescent COVID-19. The specimen sequenced was peripheral blood. This chain links TRBV6-6 with TRBJ2-7; D is perhaps TRBD1 (6 bases). CDR3 sequence (DNA): TGTGCCAGCAGGGACAGAACCTCCTACGAGCAGTACTTC. Its translation is CASRDRTSYEQYF.